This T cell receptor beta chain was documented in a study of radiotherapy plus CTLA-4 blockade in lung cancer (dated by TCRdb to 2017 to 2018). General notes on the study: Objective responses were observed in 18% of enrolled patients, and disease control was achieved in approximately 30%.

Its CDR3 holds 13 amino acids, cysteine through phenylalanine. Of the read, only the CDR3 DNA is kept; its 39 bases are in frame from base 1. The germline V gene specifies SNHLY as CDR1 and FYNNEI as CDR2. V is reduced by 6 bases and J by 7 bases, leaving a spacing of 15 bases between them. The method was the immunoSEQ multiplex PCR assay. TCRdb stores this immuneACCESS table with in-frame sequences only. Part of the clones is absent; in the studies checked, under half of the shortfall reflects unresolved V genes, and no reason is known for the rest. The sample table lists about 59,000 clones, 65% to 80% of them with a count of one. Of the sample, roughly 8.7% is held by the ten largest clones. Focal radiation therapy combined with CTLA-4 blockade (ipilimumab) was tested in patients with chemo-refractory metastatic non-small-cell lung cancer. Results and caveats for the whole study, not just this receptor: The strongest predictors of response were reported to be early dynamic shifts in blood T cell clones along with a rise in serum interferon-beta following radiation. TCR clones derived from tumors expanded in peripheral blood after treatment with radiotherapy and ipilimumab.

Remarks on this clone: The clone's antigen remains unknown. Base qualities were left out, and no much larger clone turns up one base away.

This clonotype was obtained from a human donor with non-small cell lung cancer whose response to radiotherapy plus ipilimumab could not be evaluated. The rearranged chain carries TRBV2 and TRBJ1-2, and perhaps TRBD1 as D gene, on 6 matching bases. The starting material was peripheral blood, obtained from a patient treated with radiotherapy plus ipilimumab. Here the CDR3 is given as CASSSDSRGGYTF. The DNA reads TGTGCCAGCAGCTCGGACAGCCGCGGTGGCTACACCTTC.